The 21 T cell receptor beta chains given below trace back to one sample, sequenced in a study of T cell changes during pregnancy in multiple sclerosis. Measured with immunoSEQ multiplex PCR; TCRdb has only the in-frame clones, and not every one. The sample consists of about 36,000 clones, roughly 91% of them appearing once. Sequences were derived from CD4+ T cells from peripheral blood mononuclear cells, sampled in the second trimester of pregnancy. These receptors were obtained from a female donor in good health, enrolled as a control in a pregnancy study.

The table lists this clone with a count of one. This chain connects TRBV12-2 to TRBJ2-1; the DNA was not used to check the table's D call, TRBD2. TRBV12-2 is recorded as a pseudogene. The CDR3 is made up of 14 amino acids. The CDR3 DNA is TGTGCAAGTCGCTTAGATCGACTCGACGGTGAGCAGTTCTTC. It is translated as CASRLDRLDGEQFF.

The rearrangement joins TRBV18 to TRBJ2-1; weak D call: TRBD2 (6 bases). CDR1 is KGHSH, CDR2 LQKENI, per germline. This CDR3 has 14 residues. The ends were cut back, 6 bases at V and 0 bases at J, with 9 bases in the middle. CDR3 sequence (DNA): TGTGCCAGCTCTCCGACTAGCTCCTACAATGAGCAGTTCTTC. This encodes CASSPTSSYNEQFF.

This chain connects TRBV30 to TRBJ1-1; weak D call: TRBD1 (6 bases). The CDR3 has 13 residues. CDR1 and CDR2 (germline): GTSNPN, SVGIG (reference sequence). V dropped 1 base and J dropped 1 base, with 7 bases sitting between them. The CDR3 region is CAWSGTANTEAFF. The CDR3 nucleotides read TGTGCCTGGAGTGGGACAGCGAACACTGAAGCTTTCTTT.

This clone was detected once. The V gene is TRBV4-1, the J gene TRBJ2-1; TRBD2 agrees at 15 bases. CDR1 and CDR2 from the germline V gene are MGHRA and YSYEKL. CDR3 length: 16 amino acids. Germline trimming cut 4 bases from V and 7 bases from J; bases unmatched to any gene: 5. CDR3 loop: CASSPPGLAGGNEQFF. CDR3 bases: TGCGCCAGCAGCCCACCGGGACTAGCGGGAGGAAATGAGCAGTTCTTC.

This clone has just one count. The rearrangement uses TRBV6-6 and TRBJ2-1, with 14 bases identical to TRBD2. The germline CDR1 and CDR2 sequences are MNHNY and SVGAGI (reference sequence). This CDR3 has 15 residues. The J segment lost 9 bases and the V segment lost 8 bases, leaving 9 bases of the junction unmatched. CDR3 region: CASSPGLAGASEQFF. The CDR3 region has the DNA TGTGCCAGCTCCCCGGGACTAGCGGGAGCAAGTGAGCAGTTCTTC.

The chain is built from TRBV5-8 and TRBJ2-7; TRBD2 is a possible D gene (6 bases). The germline V gene encodes CDR1 SGHTS and CDR2 YDEGEE. Trimming took 0 bases from V and 1 from J, leaving 14 bases between them. The CDR3 runs 16 residues. The CDR3 region has the DNA TGTGCCAGCAGCTTGGGACTAGGTTTTAGTTCCTACGAGCAGTACTTC. Residues: CASSLGLGFSSYEQYF. Looking up the rest from reference TRBV5-8 and TRBJ2-7 gives the full variable domain: EAGVTQSPTHLIKTRGQQATLRCSPISGHTSVYWYQQALGLGLQFLLWYDEGEERNRGNFPPRFSGRQFPNYSSELNVNALELEDSALYLCASSLGLGFSSYEQYFGPGTRLTVT.

The chain employs TRBV5-1 and TRBJ2-3; possible D gene TRBD1, 5 bases. V was clipped by 6 bases and J by 1 base, with 9 bases between them. Per the germline V gene, CDR1 is SGHRS and CDR2 is YFSETQ. CDR3 length: 13 residues. In nucleotides, the CDR3 is TGCGCCAGCATGGGGCCGGGCACAGATACGCAGTATTTT. As protein: CASMGPGTDTQYF.

CDR3 region: CASSRLGREDTIYF. The DNA of the CDR3 is TGTGCCAGCAGTAGACTGGGGCGGGAGGACACCATATATTTT. The V call is TRBV6-1, the J call TRBJ1-3, with a possible D match to TRBD1 (5 bases). Germline loops: CDR1 MNHNS, CDR2 SASEGT. The CDR3 spans 14 residues. Trimming shortened V by 5 bases and J by 8 bases, and 16 bases separated the two germline ends.

CDR3 DNA sequence: TGTGCCAGCAGCTCCCGGGAGGCGAACTTACAAGAGACCCAGTACTTC. Its protein is CASSSREANLQETQYF. The rearrangement uses TRBV7-6 and TRBJ2-5, with 7 bases aligning to TRBD2. The germline CDR1 and CDR2 sequences are SGHVS and FNYEAQ. The J segment lost 2 bases and the V segment lost 4 bases, leaving 10 bases of the junction unmatched. This CDR3 has 16 residues.

The chain is built from TRBV19 and TRBJ1-5; 7 bases agree with TRBD1. Germline V gene lookup returns CDR1 LNHDA and CDR2 SQIVND (reference sequence). The length of the CDR3 is 15 residues. Unmatched junction bases numbered 7, after V lost 4 bases and J lost 4 bases. CDR3 in DNA: TGTGCCAGTAGTACCCACGGGACAGATAATCAGCCCCAGCATTTT. This gives the protein CASSTHGTDNQPQHF. Using reference TRBV19 and TRBJ1-5 for the parts outside the CDR3, the full variable domain is DGGITQSPKYLFRKEGQNVTLSCEQNLNHDAMYWYRQDPGQGLRLIYYSQIVNDFQKGDIAEGYSVSREKKESFPLTVTSAQKNPTAFYLCASSTHGTDNQPQHFGDGTRLSIL.

This chain uses TRBV5-1 with TRBJ2-3; TRBD2 agrees at 15 bases. This CDR3 has 16 amino acids. Losses at the gene ends were 4 bases for V and 4 bases for J; bases not matched to a gene: 4. In germline, CDR1 is SGHRS, CDR2 YFSETQ. CDR3 nucleotide sequence: TGCGCCAGCAGCCGCGGGACTAGCGGGAGGCCAGATACGCAGTATTTT. This sequence encodes CASSRGTSGRPDTQYF.

The V and J genes are TRBV5-1 and TRBJ2-2, with D perhaps matching TRBD2 (7 bases). The ends were cut back, 4 bases at V and 4 bases at J, with 17 bases in the middle. This CDR3 spans 16 amino acids. Germline V gene data show CDR1 as SGHRS and CDR2 as YFSETQ. The CDR3 DNA reads TGCGCCAGCAGCCAGAAGGGGGGGAGTTCCACCGGGGAGCTGTTTTTT. Its protein is CASSQKGGSSTGELFF. Looking up the rest from reference TRBV5-1 and TRBJ2-2 gives the full variable domain: KAGVTQTPRYLIKTRGQQVTLSCSPISGHRSVSWYQQTPGQGLQFLFEYFSETQRNKGNFPGRFSGRQFSNSRSEMNVSTLELGDSALYLCASSQKGGSSTGELFFGEGSRLTVL.

The V gene is TRBV19, the J gene TRBJ2-5; 10 bases agree with TRBD2. V lost 7 bases and J lost 5; bases outside the gene matches: 7. The CDR3 runs 14 residues. CDR1 and CDR2 (germline): LNHDA, SQIVND (reference sequence). CDR3 DNA sequence: TGTGCCAGTAAAGCGGGAGGGCCGATCGAGACCCAGTACTTC. Translated: CASKAGGPIETQYF.

The CDR3: CASSLGNWDRGFFGNTIYF. CDR3 bases: TGTGCCAGCAGCTTAGGGAACTGGGACAGGGGGTTCTTTGGAAACACCATATATTTT. The chain carries TRBV7-9 and TRBJ1-3; 11 bases agree with TRBD1. The CDR3 contains 19 residues. The V gene's germline CDR1 is SEHNR and CDR2 FQNEAQ (reference sequence). Unmatched junction bases numbered 11, after V lost 1 base and J lost 3 bases.

This sequence joins TRBV19 and TRBJ1-2; D is perhaps TRBD1 (6 bases). Trimming left V 5 bases short and J 6 bases short, with 19 bases between. This CDR3 comprises 15 residues. Germline V gene sequence: CDR1 LNHDA, CDR2 SQIVND (reference sequence). The CDR3 loop reads CASSSPGVPFDGYTF. CDR3 sequence (DNA): TGTGCCAGTAGTTCCCCAGGGGTACCTTTTGATGGCTACACCTTC.

This chain joins TRBV5-8 and TRBJ2-2, with 11 bases matching TRBD2. Germline CDR1 reads SGHTS; CDR2 reads YDEGEE. After removal of 4 bases from V and 1 base from J, the junction contained 6 bases not matched to a gene. This CDR3 has 17 residues. CDR3 coding DNA: TGTGCCAGCAGCCGCGGGACTAGCGGCAAGAACACCGGGGAGCTGTTTTTT. It codes for CASSRGTSGKNTGELFF.

The chain has TRBV10-3 and TRBJ2-1; 11 positions agree with TRBD2. This CDR3 is 15 amino acids long. Losses at the gene ends were 10 bases for V and 5 bases for J; bases not matched to a gene: 10. Germline V gives CDR1 ENHRY, CDR2 SYGVKD. The CDR3 nucleotides read TGTGCCACCCGTTCTTCTAGCGGGAGGCACAATGAGCAGTTCTTC. Translated, it gives CATRSSSGRHNEQFF.

To note about this clone: The CDR3 does not end in the conserved phenylalanine or tryptophan, so this is likely a read error. The genes are TRBV30 and TRBJ1-2; possibly TRBD1 for D (6 bases). This CDR3 contains 14 residues. V lost 4 bases and J lost 6, with 18 bases in between. Per the germline V gene, CDR1 is GTSNPN and CDR2 is SVGIG (reference sequence). DNA for the CDR3: TGTGCCTGGACGCCCCCAGGGGCGGTCGATGGCTACACCCTC. Amino acid sequence: CAWTPPGAVDGYTL.

The gene calls are TRBV19 and TRBJ1-1; the D is unclear. Looked up from germline, CDR1 is LNHDA and CDR2 is SQIVND (reference sequence). Trimming removed 7 bases from V and 1 base from J, with 10 bases in between. This CDR3 is 13 amino acids long. CDR3 nucleotide sequence: TGTGCCAGTATGGCCAAAAAGAACACTGAAGCTTTCTTT. Its protein product is CASMAKKNTEAFF.

The chain is built from TRBV7-9 and TRBJ2-7; D not certain. CDR3 length: 11 residues. Germline-derived CDR1 and CDR2 are SEHNR and FQNEAQ (reference sequence). Trimming removed 0 bases at V and 7 bases at J, with 4 bases between. The CDR3 nucleotides are TGTGCCAGCAGCTTAGCGAGGGAGCAGTACTTC. Residues: CASSLAREQYF.

The V and J genes are TRBV7-3 and TRBJ1-1; 11 bases line up with TRBD1. With V trimmed by 5 bases and J by 11 bases, 7 bases remained unmatched. The CDR3 totals 13 residues. Germline CDR1 and CDR2: SGHTA and FQGTGA. CDR3 protein: CASSAWTGGDAFF. The DNA of the CDR3 is TGTGCCAGCAGCGCATGGACAGGGGGCGATGCTTTCTTT.